One and the same sample provided the 17 T cell receptor beta chains below, sequenced in a study of blood T cell repertoires in COVID-19. The repertoire was sequenced with immunoSEQ multiplex PCR; TCRdb's copy has only in-frame clones and lacks some. The data show some 300,000 clones, almost 90% seen once. Specimen: PBMCs or T cells enriched from blood (not recorded which). The receptors shown here come from a woman aged 18-29 years with acute COVID-19.

The V call is TRBV9, the J call TRBJ2-1, with a tentative D call TRBD2 (6 bases). Trimming left V 2 bases short and J 5 bases short, with 11 bases between. CDR1 is SGDLS and CDR2 is YYNGEE in the germline V gene. This CDR3 is built from 14 residues. The CDR3 sequence: CASSVTGTHNEQFF. The CDR3, as DNA: TGTGCCAGCAGCGTCACCGGGACTCACAATGAGCAGTTCTTC.

The chain combines TRBV28 with TRBJ1-1, with 7 nucleotides matching TRBD1. Germline V gene data show CDR1 as MDHEN and CDR2 as SYDVKM. The V and J ends lost 6 bases and 5 bases, in that order; junction bases with no gene match: 12. CDR3 length equals 15 residues. The DNA for the CDR3 is TGTGCCAGCAGAGGGGTACAGGGGCTGAGGACTGAAGCTTTCTTT. Translation: CASRGVQGLRTEAFF.

The chain couples TRBV6-4 to TRBJ2-3, with 9 bases identical to TRBD2. The CDR3 length is 15 residues. Germline V CDR1 and CDR2: MRHNA, SNTAGT. The junction had 5 bases not matched to a gene; V was cut back by 5 bases and J by 2 bases. The CDR3 DNA follows: TGTGCCAGCAGTTACTTAGCGGGGGACACAGATACGCAGTATTTT. Its translation is CASSYLAGDTDTQYF.

J is TRBJ2-1 and V is TRBV19, with 9 bases fitting TRBD1. CDR1 and CDR2 (germline): LNHDA, SQIVND (reference sequence). This CDR3 contains 18 residues. With 0 bases clipped from V and 7 bases from J, the junction kept 13 bases outside the gene matches. CDR3 residues: CASSIDGPTTGGLNEQFF. CDR3 bases: TGTGCCAGTAGTATAGATGGACCAACGACAGGGGGGCTGAATGAGCAGTTCTTC.

The chain uses TRBV7-3 and TRBJ2-7, with TRBD2 as a possible D gene (6 bases). Germline CDR1 reads SGHTA; CDR2 reads FQGTGA. Between the trimmed V and J ends, which lost 2 bases and 4 bases, there was a span of 12 bases. This CDR3 has 14 residues. The CDR3 bases are TGTGCCAGCAGCTTAGAAGCCGGGAGATACGAGCAGTACTTC. Protein product: CASSLEAGRYEQYF. Together with reference TRBV7-3 and TRBJ2-7, the CDR3 gives the full variable domain: GAGVSQTPSNKVTEKGKYVELRCDPISGHTALYWYRQSLGQGPEFLIYFQGTGAADDSGLPNDRFFAVRPEGSVSTLKIQRTERGDSAVYLCASSLEAGRYEQYFGPGTRLTVT.

The gene calls are TRBV9 and TRBJ2-1; 8 bases agree with TRBD2. This CDR3 contains 16 residues. Looked up from germline, CDR1 is SGDLS and CDR2 is YYNGEE. J lost 8 bases, V lost 0 bases, and 10 bases had no gene match. The CDR3 protein is CASSVGSSGSYDEQFF. CDR3 sequence (DNA): TGTGCCAGCAGCGTAGGCTCAAGCGGGAGTTACGATGAGCAGTTCTTC.

The chain uses TRBV29-1 and TRBJ2-2; tentative D call: TRBD1 (6 bases). The ends were cut back, 6 bases at V and 7 bases at J, with 18 bases in the middle. In germline, CDR1 is SQVTM, CDR2 ANQGSEA. The length of the CDR3 is 14 residues. Here the CDR3 reads CSVDEQGAGGELFF. The CDR3 DNA reads TGCAGCGTGGACGAACAGGGAGCCGGCGGGGAGCTGTTTTTT.

Worth noting for this clone: Other DNA sequences in this specimen translate into the identical CDR3. Here the CDR3 reads CASSLTSDNEQFF. CDR3 in DNA: TGTGCCAGCAGCTTAACAAGCGACAATGAGCAGTTCTTC. This chain uses TRBV7-3 with TRBJ2-1; D is undetermined. The CDR3 consists of 13 residues. The germline gives CDR1 SGHTA, CDR2 FQGTGA. Trimming took off 0 bases at V and 5 bases at J, with 5 bases between the two ends.

The V gene is TRBV11-3, the J gene TRBJ1-1; tentatively, D is TRBD1 (6 bases). The length of the CDR3 is 13 residues. The V end was cut by 1 base, the J end by 11 bases, with 14 bases between. CDR1 and CDR2 (germline): SGHNT, YENEEA. In nucleotides, the CDR3 is TGTGCCAGCAGCTTAGTTGTGGGGGCGCCGGCTTTCTTT. Amino acid sequence: CASSLVVGAPAFF.

The gene calls are TRBV6-5 and TRBJ2-7; 8 bases are a match to TRBD2. Germline V gene sequence: CDR1 MNHEY, CDR2 SVGAGI. After removal of 4 bases from V and 3 bases from J, the junction contained 5 bases not matched to a gene. The length of the CDR3 is 14 residues. CDR3 loop: CASSLAGFDYEQYF. CDR3 DNA sequence: TGTGCCAGCAGTTTAGCGGGATTCGACTACGAGCAGTACTTC.

This clone occurred once. The rearrangement links TRBV19 to TRBJ2-5; 9 bases are shared with TRBD2. The V gene's germline CDR1 is LNHDA and CDR2 SQIVND (reference sequence). This CDR3 contains 15 residues. The trim removed 4 bases at V and 5 bases at J, leaving 8 bases unmatched. Here the CDR3 reads CASSTQREVFETQYF. Written as DNA, the CDR3 is TGTGCCAGTAGTACCCAGCGGGAGGTATTTGAGACCCAGTACTTC.

The V gene is TRBV7-6, the J gene TRBJ1-3; D is perhaps TRBD1 (5 bases). Trimming removed 2 bases from V and 0 bases from J, with 14 bases in between. Germline V gene lookup returns CDR1 SGHVS and CDR2 FNYEAQ. This CDR3 comprises 17 residues. The CDR3 nucleotides read TGTGCCAGCAGCTTATATGGGGCAGGCAACTCTGGAAACACCATATATTTT. It is translated as CASSLYGAGNSGNTIYF.

The chain's CDR3 is CATTGVYSNQPQHF. Written as DNA, the CDR3 is TGTGCCACCACAGGGGTTTATAGCAATCAGCCCCAGCATTTT. The genes are TRBV6-5 and TRBJ1-5; 7 bases map to TRBD1. Germline values: CDR1 MNHEY, CDR2 SVGAGI. CDR3 size: 14 residues. The V segment lost 10 bases and the J segment 0 bases; nucleotides outside the gene matches: 6.

The J gene is TRBJ2-2, the V gene TRBV5-1; D might be TRBD2 (5 bases). The CDR3 contains 13 residues. CDR1 and CDR2 from the germline V gene are SGHRS and YFSETQ. V was shortened by 4 bases and J by 5 bases, with 9 bases between the two germline ends. The CDR3 region has the DNA TGCGCCAGCAGCACCGAGGGTACCGGGGAGCTGTTTTTT. Protein sequence: CASSTEGTGELFF.

The chain is built from TRBV28 and TRBJ2-2, with unresolved D. Between the trimmed V and J ends, which lost 2 bases and 13 bases, there was a span of 20 bases. The germline CDR1 and CDR2 sequences are MDHEN and SYDVKM. This CDR3 is 15 amino acids long. Here the CDR3 DNA reads TGTGCCAGCAGTTTACTGGTGGGTTTTTCGGCTAGGCTGTTTTTT. It is translated as CASSLLVGFSARLFF. Variable domain in full (rest from reference TRBV28 and TRBJ2-2): DVKVTQSSRYLVKRTGEKVFLECVQDMDHENMFWYRQDPGLGLRLIYFSYDVKMKEKGDIPEGYSVSREKKERFSLILESASTNQTSMYLCASSLLVGFSARLFFGEGSRLTVL.

The gene calls are TRBV29-1 and TRBJ2-1; TRBD2 might be the D (6 bases). The germline V and J ends were trimmed by 3 bases and 5 bases, with 8 bases remaining between them. This CDR3 contains 12 residues. The germline V gene encodes CDR1 SQVTM and CDR2 ANQGSEA. The CDR3 region has the DNA TGCAGCGTTGAGCGGAGGGACAATGAGCAGTTCTTC. Translation: CSVERRDNEQFF.

This chain uses TRBV28 with TRBJ1-5; weak D call: TRBD1 (6 bases). In germline, CDR1 is MDHEN, CDR2 SYDVKM. Trimming took off 5 bases at V and 3 bases at J, with 26 bases between the two ends. This CDR3 comprises 19 residues. CDR3 sequence reads: CASSKGGAFRLPLNQPQHF. The CDR3 nucleotides read TGTGCCAGCAGTAAAGGGGGAGCGTTTAGGTTACCACTCAATCAGCCCCAGCATTTT.